Included here is one T cell receptor (beta chain) sequence, with context. The antigen is unknown. These data belong to a study of OX40 agonist ivuxolimab in advanced cancers. Study-level findings and limits: Dosing at 0.1 to 3.0 mg/kg was accompanied by clonal expansion of CD4+ and CD8+ blood T cells by week 6. There were also nonresponders showing low normalized T-cell clonal expansion.

CDR3 length: 14 residues. Germline loops: CDR1 WSHSY, CDR2 SAAADI. The V and J ends lost 3 bases and 1 base respectively, with 9 bases between them. TCRdb's table, derived via immunoSEQ multiplex PCR, lists solely in-frame clones and lacks some. The top ten hold under 0.65% of the sample, which has tens of thousands of clones, 90% seen once. This material consisted of CD4+ or CD8+ T cells sorted from blood, taken in a trial of the OX40 agonist ivuxolimab. The genes are TRBV10-2 and TRBJ2-5; D not certain. This clonotype originated in an adult with an advanced solid tumor such as melanoma, head and neck, liver or kidney cancer. The CDR3 here is CASSDFGTQETQYF. DNA of the CDR3: TGCGCCAGCAGTGATTTCGGCACCCAAGAGACCCAGTACTTC.